Listed here are 28 T cell receptor beta chains from one sample, sequenced in a study of blood T cells in healthy people across ages (dated by TCRdb to 2013 to 2016). Preparation of the library involved 5' RACE. The listed sequencing device is Illumina HiSeq 2500. The second PCR ran for roughly 7 to 11 cycles and used a J-beta primer mix along with a sample-barcoded 5' primer. In TCRdb, the public reads were trimmed at Q25 with fastp and aligned with MiXCR, with productive beta chains retained. Every CDR3 protein is listed once, alongside the most common genes and DNA of its rows. The sample yields approximately 800,000 distinct CDR3 sequences; under 30% were counted once. About 3% of the sample rests with the top ten. These data also formed part of another study, on T cells of mothers and their children.

Sequenced: blood. The origin of the receptors is a boy aged 5 to 17 in good health.

This clonotype came up a few times. This chain joins TRBV10-3 and TRBJ2-3; D perhaps matches TRBD1 (5 bases). This CDR3 is 15 amino acids long. The germline CDR1 and CDR2 sequences are ENHRY and SYGVKD. The V and J ends lost 3 bases and 2 bases respectively, with 12 bases between them. CDR3 in amino acids: CAISDLKGDTDTQYF. In DNA form, the CDR3 reads TGTGCCATCAGTGACCTTAAAGGGGACACAGATACGCAGTATTTT.

The V and J genes are TRBV27 and TRBJ2-5, with TRBD2 matching 8 bases. The CDR3 contains 16 residues. The germline gives CDR1 MNHEY, CDR2 SMNVEV (reference sequence). V trimming: 2 bases; J trimming: 1 base; junction bases outside the gene matches: 6. CDR3 in amino acids: CASSLEARGVQETQYF. The CDR3 DNA sequence: TGTGCCAGCAGTTTAGAAGCGCGGGGGGTCCAAGAGACCCAGTACTTC.

V is TRBV20-1 and J is TRBJ2-3; TRBD2 matches at 7 bases. With V trimmed by 0 bases and J by 4 bases, 10 bases remained unmatched. CDR1 is DFQATT, CDR2 SNEGSKA, per germline (reference sequence). This CDR3 has 16 amino acids. CDR3 residues: CSARDWGGGVPDTQYF. The CDR3 DNA sequence: TGCAGTGCTAGAGATTGGGGCGGGGGTGTCCCAGATACGCAGTATTTT.

This clonotype was detected many times. The rearrangement uses TRBV11-2 and TRBJ2-1; 11 positions match TRBD2. This CDR3 is 17 amino acids long. Germline V lookup: CDR1 SGHAT, CDR2 FQNNGV. V trimming: 5 bases; J trimming: 5 bases; junction bases outside the gene matches: 11. CDR3 loop: CASSAPSGTSGDNEQFF. The CDR3 DNA sequence: TGTGCCAGCAGCGCCCCATCCGGGACTAGCGGAGACAATGAGCAGTTCTTC.

The chain couples TRBV2 to TRBJ2-7, with D tentatively TRBD1 (6 bases). The V end lost 6 bases, the J end lost 9 bases, and 12 bases lay between the germline ends. The CDR3 covers 11 residues. Germline V gene sequence: CDR1 SNHLY, CDR2 FYNNEI. The CDR3 DNA is TGTGCCAGCAGGGACAGTACCTTGCAGTACTTC. Translated, it gives CASRDSTLQYF.

This clonotype has just a few counts. The chain employs TRBV7-9 and TRBJ2-7, with 10 bases matching TRBD1. Looked up from germline, CDR1 is SEHNR and CDR2 is FQNEAQ (reference sequence). The CDR3 sequence is 15 residues long. The J segment lost 6 bases and the V segment lost 5 bases, leaving 10 bases of the junction unmatched. In DNA, the CDR3 is TGTGCCAGCAGCCTAATGGGGGACAGGGGAGGCGAGCAGTACTTC. This encodes CASSLMGDRGGEQYF.

This clonotype was seen a handful of times. The rearrangement links TRBV4-1 to TRBJ2-1; possibly TRBD1 for D (5 bases). Trimming took off 3 bases at V and 3 bases at J, with 18 bases between the two ends. The CDR3 is made up of 17 amino acids. The germline CDR1 and CDR2 sequences are MGHRA and YSYEKL. CDR3 protein: CASSQGRTPLSYNEQFF. The CDR3 bases are TGCGCCAGCAGCCAGGGTCGGACACCCCTTAGCTACAATGAGCAGTTCTTC.

This clonotype appeared a few times. The chain carries TRBV29-1 and TRBJ1-2; 11 bases align to TRBD1. Trimming removed 7 bases from V and 7 bases from J; junction bases left unmatched: 8. This CDR3 has 13 amino acids. Germline CDR1 SQVTM, CDR2 ANQGSEA. DNA of the CDR3: TGCAGCGGGGGACAGGGGGACATCATTGGCTACACCTTC. The encoded protein is CSGGQGDIIGYTF.

This clonotype was counted between two and nine times. V usage is TRBV2 and J usage is TRBJ2-1; D unclear. Germline V gene data show CDR1 as SNHLY and CDR2 as FYNNEI. Trimming pared 1 base from V and 5 bases from J, leaving 6 bases between. The CDR3 is made up of 13 amino acids. CDR3 sequence (DNA): TGTGCCAGCAGTGAAGTAGCAAACAATGAGCAGTTCTTC. It encodes CASSEVANNEQFF.

This clonotype occurred a few times. V gene TRBV15 combines with J gene TRBJ2-5, with 7 bases aligning to TRBD2. The CDR3 has 17 residues. Germline trimming cut 3 bases from V and 2 bases from J; bases unmatched to any gene: 12. In germline, CDR1 is LNHNV, CDR2 YYDKDF (reference sequence). CDR3 coding DNA: TGTGCCACCAGCAGCCCCATGACTAGCCCCTTTCAAGAGACCCAGTACTTC. Encoded protein: CATSSPMTSPFQETQYF.

The chain is built from TRBV12-3 or TRBV12-4 and TRBJ1-2, with D hard to call. The CDR3 is 12 residues long. V gave up 3 bases and J gave up 13 bases, with 15 bases separating them. The CDR3 here is CASSFAANGFTF. The CDR3 DNA reads as TGTGCCAGCAGTTTTGCAGCGAACGGTTTCACCTTC.

This clonotype was observed a handful of times. This chain links TRBV28 with TRBJ2-5, with 7 positions matching TRBD2. The CDR3 extends over 15 amino acids. Germline loops: CDR1 MDHEN, CDR2 SYDVKM. V gave up 6 bases and J gave up 4 bases; unmatched junction bases: 11. Here the CDR3 reads CASSPQAGRAETQYF. CDR3 nucleotide sequence: TGTGCCAGCAGCCCCCAAGCGGGGCGGGCAGAGACCCAGTACTTC.

The chain uses TRBV6-1 and TRBJ2-3; 16 bases line up with TRBD2. CDR3 size: 18 residues. CDR1 MNHNS and CDR2 SASEGT come from the germline V gene. V shed 6 bases and J 4 bases; nucleotides not matched to a gene: 10. CDR3 protein: CASSDGTSGGAFADTQYF. The CDR3 DNA sequence: TGTGCCAGCAGCGACGGGACTAGCGGGGGGGCCTTCGCAGATACGCAGTATTTT.

The V call is TRBV12-5, the J call TRBJ2-4; D ambiguous. The CDR3 covers 16 residues. V gave up 6 bases and J gave up 1 base, with 16 bases separating them. Germline V gene data show CDR1 as LGHNT and CDR2 as FRNRAP. The CDR3, as DNA: TGTGCTAGTGGCTCCATGACAAGGTGGGCCAAAAACATTCAGTACTTC. This translates into CASGSMTRWAKNIQYF.

J is TRBJ1-2 and V is TRBV24-1; 7 nucleotides align to TRBD1. The V gene end was trimmed by 4 bases and the J gene end by 2 bases; junction bases not matched to a gene: 3. The CDR3 consists of 14 residues. Germline loops: CDR1 KGHDR, CDR2 SFDVKD. The CDR3 is CATSESTGNYGYTF. CDR3 in DNA: TGTGCCACCAGTGAGTCGACAGGGAACTATGGCTACACCTTC.

This clonotype was observed a handful of times. The rearrangement joins TRBV27 to TRBJ2-1; perhaps TRBD2 as D (7 bases). Germline loops: CDR1 MNHEY, CDR2 SMNVEV (reference sequence). V was trimmed by 2 bases and J by 5 bases, leaving 13 bases between them. The CDR3 length is 15 residues. In DNA form, the CDR3 reads TGTGCCAGCAGTTTAGCGGGGGCCCTGCACAATGAGCAGTTCTTC. This gives the protein CASSLAGALHNEQFF.

The chain employs TRBV29-1 and TRBJ1-5, with 8 bases aligning to TRBD1. The CDR3 runs 13 residues. Losses at the gene ends were 5 bases for V and 5 bases for J; bases not matched to a gene: 5. In germline, CDR1 is SQVTM, CDR2 ANQGSEA. In nucleotides, the CDR3 is TGCAGCGTTCGACAGGGGTGGGATCAGCCCCAGCATTTT. This codes for CSVRQGWDQPQHF. The full variable domain, completed using reference TRBV29-1 and TRBJ1-5, is SAVISQKPSRDICQRGTSLTIQCQVDSQVTMMFWYRQQPGQSLTLIATANQGSEATYESGFVIDKFPISRPNLTFSTLTVSNMSPEDSSIYLCSVRQGWDQPQHFGDGTRLSIL.

This clonotype was seen a few times. The chain carries TRBV10-3 and TRBJ1-5; no definite D call. Looked up from germline, CDR1 is ENHRY and CDR2 is SYGVKD. The CDR3 runs 13 residues. Trimming shortened V by 3 bases and J by 8 bases, and 11 bases separated the two germline ends. In DNA form, the CDR3 reads TGTGCCATCAGTGACGGGGAGGTTGAGCCCCAGCATTTT. The encoded protein is CAISDGEVEPQHF.

The V and J genes are TRBV5-4 and TRBJ2-3; possibly TRBD2 for D (6 bases). CDR1 is SGHNT and CDR2 is YYREEE in the germline V gene (reference sequence). The CDR3 extends over 15 amino acids. V lost 1 base and J lost 2, with 11 bases in between. The CDR3: CASSLRRAHTDTQYF. As DNA, the CDR3 is TGTGCCAGCAGCTTGAGGAGGGCCCACACAGATACGCAGTATTTT.

The table lists this clonotype with a few counts. The chain employs TRBV7-3 and TRBJ2-1; D remains ambiguous. CDR1 and CDR2 (germline): SGHTA, FQGTGA. V was clipped by 1 base and J by 4 bases, with 14 bases between them. The CDR3 covers 16 residues. CDR3 sequence reads: CASSLRSEPSYNEQFF. The CDR3 nucleotides read TGTGCCAGCAGCTTAAGATCAGAACCCTCATACAATGAGCAGTTCTTC.

CDR3: CASSASRRTPTYNEQFF. The CDR3 nucleotides read TGTGCCAGCAGCGCCTCACGGCGTACGCCAACCTACAATGAGCAGTTCTTC. This rearrangement joins TRBV9 to TRBJ2-1, with no clear D. Trimming left V 3 bases short and J 2 bases short, with 18 bases between. The CDR3 runs 17 residues. Per the germline V gene, CDR1 is SGDLS and CDR2 is YYNGEE.

This clonotype was observed a few times. This chain joins TRBV7-2 and TRBJ1-2; no definite D call. Germline values: CDR1 SGHTA, CDR2 FQGNSA. Between the trimmed V and J ends, which lost 1 base and 4 bases, there was a span of 19 bases. The CDR3 has 17 residues. As DNA, the CDR3 is TGTGCCAGCAGCTTAGGGTCGTCAGCCCGATCTGGCTATGGCTACACCTTC. It yields the protein CASSLGSSARSGYGYTF.

This clonotype was counted ten times or more. The chain has TRBV27 and TRBJ2-5; 9 bases are shared with TRBD2. There are 13 residues in the CDR3. Germline CDR1 is MNHEY and CDR2 is SMNVEV (reference sequence). The V gene end was trimmed by 5 bases and the J gene end by 3 bases; junction bases not matched to a gene: 1. CDR3 nucleotide sequence: TGTGCCAGCAGTCGACTAGCGGAAGAGACCCAGTACTTC. Translating it yields CASSRLAEETQYF.

The table lists this clonotype with a few counts. One end of the junction varies from germline; a read error may be responsible. The chain is built from TRBV28 and TRBJ2-7; TRBD1 is a possible D gene (5 bases). The CDR3 is 14 residues long. Germline V gene sequence: CDR1 MDHEN, CDR2 SYDVKM. The CDR3 sequence: CASSLSQGAYEQHF. CDR3 DNA: TGTGCCAGCAGTTTGTCGCAGGGTGCCTACGAGCAGCACTTC.

V gene TRBV20-1 combines with J gene TRBJ1-1; 7 bases agree with TRBD1. This CDR3 comprises 14 residues. CDR1 is DFQATT, CDR2 SNEGSKA, per germline (reference sequence). The V gene end was trimmed by 5 bases and the J gene end by 2 bases; junction bases not matched to a gene: 8. CDR3 amino acids: CSALKGAGNTEAFF. The CDR3 bases are TGCAGTGCTTTAAAGGGGGCGGGCAACACTGAAGCTTTCTTT.

The table lists this clonotype with a few counts. V and J are TRBV5-1 and TRBJ1-4; D might be TRBD1 (5 bases). The CDR3 is 15 amino acids. The germline V gene encodes CDR1 SGHRS and CDR2 YFSETQ. Trimming cost V 0 bases and J 5 bases, with 11 bases left between them. In nucleotides, the CDR3 is TGCGCCAGCAGCTTGGGTGGGCGACAGAATGAAAAACTGTTTTTT. This encodes CASSLGGRQNEKLFF.

The gene calls are TRBV4-1 and TRBJ1-4; D perhaps matches TRBD1 (6 bases). The CDR3 extends over 16 amino acids. CDR1 MGHRA and CDR2 YSYEKL come from the germline V gene. V was shortened by 0 bases and J by 7 bases, with 15 bases between the two germline ends. This CDR3 reads CASSQDSRGKGEKLFF. CDR3 coding DNA: TGCGCCAGCAGCCAAGATTCGAGGGGGAAGGGTGAAAAACTGTTTTTT.

There are a few counts of this clonotype. This chain connects TRBV5-1 to TRBJ2-3; maybe TRBD1 (6 bases). The CDR3 runs 14 residues. Trimming removed 0 bases at V and 5 bases at J, with 10 bases between. Germline V CDR1 and CDR2: SGHRS, YFSETQ. The DNA for the CDR3 is TGCGCCAGCAGCTTGGTACAGGGCGTAGATACGCAGTATTTT. This sequence encodes CASSLVQGVDTQYF.